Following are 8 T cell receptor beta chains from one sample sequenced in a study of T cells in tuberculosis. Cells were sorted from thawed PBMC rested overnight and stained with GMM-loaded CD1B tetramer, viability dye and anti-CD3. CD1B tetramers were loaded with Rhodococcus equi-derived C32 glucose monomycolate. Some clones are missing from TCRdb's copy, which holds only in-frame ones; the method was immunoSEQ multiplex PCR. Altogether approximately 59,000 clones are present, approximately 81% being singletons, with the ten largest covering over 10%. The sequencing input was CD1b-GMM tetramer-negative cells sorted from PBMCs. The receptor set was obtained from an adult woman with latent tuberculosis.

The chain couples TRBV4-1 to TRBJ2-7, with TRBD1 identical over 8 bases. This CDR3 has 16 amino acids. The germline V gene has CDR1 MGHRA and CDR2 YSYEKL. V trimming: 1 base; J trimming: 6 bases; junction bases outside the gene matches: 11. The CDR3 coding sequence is TGCGCCAGCAGCCAAGTTGCCGGGACAGGCGCCTTCGAGCAGTACTTC. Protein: CASSQVAGTGAFEQYF.

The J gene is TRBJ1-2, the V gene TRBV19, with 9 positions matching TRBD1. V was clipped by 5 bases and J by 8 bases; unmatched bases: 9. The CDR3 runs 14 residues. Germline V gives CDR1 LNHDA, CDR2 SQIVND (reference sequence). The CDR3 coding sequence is TGTGCCAGTAGTTTGGGACAGGGAGGATACGGCTACACCTTC. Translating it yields CASSLGQGGYGYTF. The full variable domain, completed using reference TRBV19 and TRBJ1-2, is DGGITQSPKYLFRKEGQNVTLSCEQNLNHDAMYWYRQDPGQGLRLIYYSQIVNDFQKGDIAEGYSVSREKKESFPLTVTSAQKNPTAFYLCASSLGQGGYGYTFGSGTRLTVV.

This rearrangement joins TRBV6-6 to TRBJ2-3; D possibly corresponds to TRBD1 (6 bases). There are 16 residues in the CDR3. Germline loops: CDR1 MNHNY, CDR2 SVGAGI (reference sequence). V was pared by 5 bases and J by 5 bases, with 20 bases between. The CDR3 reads CASSAIRGALGDTQYF. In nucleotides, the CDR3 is TGTGCCAGCAGTGCCATCAGGGGCGCCCTCGGAGATACGCAGTATTTT.

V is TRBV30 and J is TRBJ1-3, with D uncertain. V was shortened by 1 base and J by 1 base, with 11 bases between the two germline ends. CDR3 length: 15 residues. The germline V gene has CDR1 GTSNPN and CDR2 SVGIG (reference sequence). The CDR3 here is CAWSETRTSGNTIYF. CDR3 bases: TGTGCCTGGAGTGAAACTCGGACTTCTGGAAACACCATATATTTT. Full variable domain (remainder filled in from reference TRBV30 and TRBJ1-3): SQTIHQWPATLVQPVGSPLSLECTVEGTSNPNLYWYRQAAGRGLQLLFYSVGIGQISSEVPQNLSASRPQDRQFILSSKKLLLSDSGFYLCAWSETRTSGNTIYFGEGSWLTVV.

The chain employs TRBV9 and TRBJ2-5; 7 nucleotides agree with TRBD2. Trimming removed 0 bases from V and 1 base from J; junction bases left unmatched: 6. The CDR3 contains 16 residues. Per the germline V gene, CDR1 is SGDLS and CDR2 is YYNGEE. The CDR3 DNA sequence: TGTGCCAGCAGCGTAGGAGTAGCGGGCCTCCAAGAGACCCAGTACTTC. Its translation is CASSVGVAGLQETQYF.

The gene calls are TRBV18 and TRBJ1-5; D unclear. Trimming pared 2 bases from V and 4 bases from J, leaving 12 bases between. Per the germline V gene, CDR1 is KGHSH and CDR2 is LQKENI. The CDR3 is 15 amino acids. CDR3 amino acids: CASSPDGGSNQPQHF. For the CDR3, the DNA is TGTGCCAGCTCACCAGATGGCGGGTCTAATCAGCCCCAGCATTTT.

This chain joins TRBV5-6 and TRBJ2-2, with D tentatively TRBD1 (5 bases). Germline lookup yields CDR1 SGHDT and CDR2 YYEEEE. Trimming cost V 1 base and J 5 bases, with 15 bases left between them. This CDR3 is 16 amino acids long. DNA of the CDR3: TGTGCCAGCAGCTTGTTGAAAGGGGCCCGAACCGGGGAGCTGTTTTTT. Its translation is CASSLLKGARTGELFF.

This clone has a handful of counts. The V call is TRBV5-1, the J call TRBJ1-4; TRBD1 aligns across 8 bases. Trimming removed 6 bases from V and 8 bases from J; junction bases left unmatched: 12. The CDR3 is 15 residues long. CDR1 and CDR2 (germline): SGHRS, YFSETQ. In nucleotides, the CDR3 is TGCGCCAGCACCCGAAGAGGACAGGGAGTGGAAAAACTGTTTTTT. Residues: CASTRRGQGVEKLFF.